This TCR beta chain was sequenced in a study of post-analysis software for immune sequencing data. Whole-study findings and limits: Among five TRBV segments more frequent in patients than controls were TRBV5-6, TRBV5-1 and TRBV20-1. By F measure, strong co-clustering occurred among samples prepared in the same batch. Comparison with controls showed significantly lower normalized Chao1 diversity in multiple sclerosis patients.

Trimming removed 4 bases from V and 0 bases from J; junction bases left unmatched: 12. CDR1 is SGHRS and CDR2 is YFSETQ in the germline V gene. The length of the CDR3 is 18 residues. Libraries were made from TCR beta cDNA, and they carried unique molecular identifiers. T cells numbering about 0.9 to 10 million yielded cDNA molecules that totaled around 500,000. TCRdb reprocessed the PCR reads with MiXCR, giving one entry per CDR3 protein. The sample yields a few hundred thousand distinct CDR3 sequences, over 30% seen once. In regard to this clonotype: Antigen: not known.

The sample consisted of blood. The clonotype originates from a girl aged 2 to 9 with multiple sclerosis. The chain combines TRBV5-1 with TRBJ2-3; 9 bases fit TRBD2. CDR3 sequence reads: CASSRLTSGRISTDTQYF. The CDR3 coding sequence is TGCGCCAGCAGCCGGTTGACTAGCGGACGAATTAGCACAGATACGCAGTATTTT. The full variable domain, rest sourced from reference TRBV5-1 and TRBJ2-3, is KAGVTQTPRYLIKTRGQQVTLSCSPISGHRSVSWYQQTPGQGLQFLFEYFSETQRNKGNFPGRFSGRQFSNSRSEMNVSTLELGDSALYLCASSRLTSGRISTDTQYFGPGTRLTVL.